These 5 T cell receptor beta chains came from one sample sequenced in a study of blood T cell repertoires in COVID-19. The assay was immunoSEQ multiplex PCR, and TCRdb's table has in-frame clones only and misses some. The table lists tens of thousands of clones, more than 75% of them singletons. Specimen: peripheral blood. The receptors shown here come from a woman aged 60-75 years with acute or convalescent COVID-19.

The CDR3, as DNA: TGTGCCAGCAGCCCCACTGCTTCCTACGAGCAGTACTTC. Its protein is CASSPTASYEQYF. The chain is built from TRBV6-5 and TRBJ2-7; D is unclear. Germline values: CDR1 MNHEY, CDR2 SVGAGI. V gave up 6 bases and J gave up 1 base, with 10 bases separating them. The CDR3 length is 13 residues.

The genes are TRBV7-8 and TRBJ2-1, with D possibly matching TRBD2 (5 bases). Germline lookup yields CDR1 SGHVS and CDR2 FQNEAQ. V was pared by 3 bases and J by 6 bases, with 9 bases between. This CDR3 is 13 amino acids long. The CDR3 DNA sequence: TGTGCCAGCAGCTTTACCCGGGGCAATGAGCAGTTCTTC. Translated: CASSFTRGNEQFF.

This sequence joins TRBV5-6 and TRBJ2-7; D possibly corresponds to TRBD2 (5 bases). This CDR3 is 16 amino acids long. Germline loops: CDR1 SGHDT, CDR2 YYEEEE. V gave up 6 bases and J gave up 4 bases, with 23 bases separating them. This CDR3 is CASNTAGGINYYEQYF. In DNA, the CDR3 is TGTGCCAGCAATACCGCAGGAGGTATCAACTATTACGAGCAGTACTTC.

This rearrangement joins TRBV27 to TRBJ1-4; tentatively, D is TRBD1 (5 bases). Germline V gene data show CDR1 as MNHEY and CDR2 as SMNVEV (reference sequence). Trimming removed 5 bases at V and 4 bases at J, with 14 bases between. CDR3 length equals 15 residues. CDR3 nucleotides: TGTGCCAGCAGTGATCACAGGAGCCTTAATGAAAAACTGTTTTTT. It yields the protein CASSDHRSLNEKLFF.

The rearrangement joins TRBV2 to TRBJ2-5, with 14 positions matching TRBD2. V trimming: 10 bases; J trimming: 2 bases; junction bases outside the gene matches: 6. CDR1 is SNHLY, CDR2 FYNNEI, per germline. The CDR3 is 15 residues long. The CDR3 DNA follows: TGTGCCACCCCGACTAGCGGGGGGGCACAAGAGACCCAGTACTTC. Translation gives CATPTSGGAQETQYF.